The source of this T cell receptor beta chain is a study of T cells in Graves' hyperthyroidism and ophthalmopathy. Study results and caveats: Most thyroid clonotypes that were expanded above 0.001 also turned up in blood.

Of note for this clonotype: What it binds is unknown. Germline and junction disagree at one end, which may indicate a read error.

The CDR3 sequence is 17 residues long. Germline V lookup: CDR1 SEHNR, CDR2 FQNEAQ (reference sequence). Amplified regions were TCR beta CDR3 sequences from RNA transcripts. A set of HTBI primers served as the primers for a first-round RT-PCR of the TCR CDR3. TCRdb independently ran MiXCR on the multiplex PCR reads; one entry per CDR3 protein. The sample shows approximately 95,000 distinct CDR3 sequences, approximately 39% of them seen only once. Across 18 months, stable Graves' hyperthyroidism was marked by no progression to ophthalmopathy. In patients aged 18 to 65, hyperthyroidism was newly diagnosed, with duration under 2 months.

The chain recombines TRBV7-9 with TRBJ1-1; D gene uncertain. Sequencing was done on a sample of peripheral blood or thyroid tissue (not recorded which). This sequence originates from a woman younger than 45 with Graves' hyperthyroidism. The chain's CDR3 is CAGSLVAGFDVNTGAFF. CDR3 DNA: TGTGCCGGCAGCTTAGTAGCGGGTTTCGATGTGAACACTGGAGCTTTCTTT. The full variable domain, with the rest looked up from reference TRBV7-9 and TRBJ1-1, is DTGVSQNPRHKITKRGQNVTFRCDPISEHNRLYWYRQTLGQGPEFLTYFQNEAQLEKSRLLSDRFSAERPKGSFSTLEIQRTEQGDSAMYLCAGSLVAGFDVNTGAFFGQGTRLTVV.